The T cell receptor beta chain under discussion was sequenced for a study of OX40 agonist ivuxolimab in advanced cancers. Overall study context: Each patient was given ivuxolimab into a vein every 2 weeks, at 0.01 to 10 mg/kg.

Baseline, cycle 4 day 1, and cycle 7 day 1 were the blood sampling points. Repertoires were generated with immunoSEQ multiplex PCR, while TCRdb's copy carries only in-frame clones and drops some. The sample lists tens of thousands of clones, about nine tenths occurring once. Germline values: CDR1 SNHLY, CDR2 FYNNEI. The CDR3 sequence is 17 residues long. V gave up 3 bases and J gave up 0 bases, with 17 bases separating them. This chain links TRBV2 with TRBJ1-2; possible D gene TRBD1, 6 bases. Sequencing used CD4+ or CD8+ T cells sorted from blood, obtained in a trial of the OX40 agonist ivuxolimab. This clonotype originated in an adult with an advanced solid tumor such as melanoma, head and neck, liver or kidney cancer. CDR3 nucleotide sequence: TGTGCCAGCAGTGACGCGGGGGCGGAGGCAGCTAACTATGGCTACACCTTC. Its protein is CASSDAGAEAANYGYTF.